This T cell receptor (beta chain) was sequenced for a study of cytomegalovirus exposure and HLA in healthy donors (dated by TCRdb to 2015 to 2018). Turning to the overall study: According to an earlier analysis of 550 to 750 of the donors, about 179 million T cells yielded 100 million or so unique TCR beta sequences and 276 Gb of sequence data. An early release that covered fewer than 750 HLA-typed donors contained approximately 300 gigabases of sequencing data and 75 million to 100 million unique TCR sequences. Of the roughly 390 genotyped donors, 65% to 90% were placed in the genetic ancestry cluster associated with self-reported Caucasian donors. The study was designed to test whether signatures of past pathogen exposure could be identified by cataloging public T cell receptors. The study profiled the T cell repertoires of about 640 subjects by immunosequencing and related them to cytomegalovirus serostatus. Along with the roughly 670-subject first cohort, a separate validation cohort of approximately 110 different subjects was used. High-throughput TCR immunosequencing, statistical association of individual TCRs with disease status, and machine learning were combined to predict cytomegalovirus infection status. A later analysis re-analyzed previously published TCR beta repertoires from roughly 690 donors and added high-resolution HLA genotyping to study TCR occurrence patterns. The later analysis used no new phenotypic data to find candidate immune exposures, relying instead on TCR beta sequences and their occurrence across donors. To decide whether each TCR beta V gene segment behaved as functional or pseudogenic, an earlier analysis of fewer than 750 of the donors relied on high-throughput TCR beta sequencing. Donor age, sex, ethnicity and CMV serostatus were collected together with the repertoire data. Genome-wide SNP genotypes for about three fifths of the roughly 700 donors were used in a later genetic analysis, which treated that subset as a discovery cohort. All discovery cohort repertoires had been generated using a single sequencing platform. Class I and class II HLA loci were covered by the typing at four-digit resolution. The number of typed donors differed by locus: roughly 629-640 for A, B, C, DRB1 and DQB1; 500 to 550 for DQA1; 600 to 610 for DPA1; and about 470 for DPB1. Four or five DR-DQ haplotypes were handled as single units for association and clustering, since linkage in the cohort was strong. Among over 350 genotyped donors of the cohort, an average of 235,054 unique TCR beta nucleotide sequences were sequenced per donor, roughly 20% of them non-productive. Paper-wide results and their limitations: In a later analysis, some 17,000 TCR beta sequences were associated with specific HLA alleles at a false discovery rate of 0.05. Most TCR sequences were seen in very few donors, while some public TCRs were found in many individuals. Cytomegalovirus status was reported to be diagnosed by the classifier with high specificity and sensitivity in both the original and validation cohorts. Strong co-occurrence of HLA alleles, especially DR and DQ, made assigning TCR associations to individual alleles difficult. A cluster of highly shared sequence variants was judged likely to represent a technical artifact of the sequencing pipeline. An earlier analysis of approximately 540 of the donors showed that most TCR beta V segments appeared in productive rearrangements either about 87% or about 30% of the time, which broadly matched IMGT annotations. In vitro tests confirmed that three of the cytomegalovirus-associated TCR beta chains recognize cytomegalovirus antigens. In a later analysis, HLA-associated TCR beta chains showed more clonal expansion and lower generation probabilities than non-associated chains that were equally common. Because HLA typing was missing for some donors at each locus, association tests included only the typed subset. Sequencing depth was assumed to be roughly uniform across donors in the presence/absence analyses, though that assumption may not hold. V-gene and J-gene trimming of TCR beta chains was associated with a missense DCLRE1C variant in a later genetic analysis, and the association was replicated in an independent cohort. A later analysis reported that several top co-occurrence clusters appeared linked to parvovirus B19, influenza, CMV and Epstein-Barr virus. According to a later analysis, most CMV-associated TCR beta chains appeared to be HLA-restricted, and the HLA associations seemed to be driven largely by CMV exposure. The authors suggested that the approach could potentially be generalized to other disease states and immunological phenotypes. Immune exposure information for the cohort was limited to CMV serostatus. Because the 87-base-pair reads could not distinguish some IMGT-functional V segments, including TRBV6-2 and TRBV6-3, those segments were excluded. This cohort had only TCR beta chains sequenced, and the lack of alpha or paired-chain data limited which features could be detected. The earlier analysis of fewer than 750 of the donors excluded over 15 rarely observed V segments, including chromosome 9 orphons, because counts were too low. Linkage disequilibrium might explain the correlated functional status among segregating V segments, but an unknown experimental factor could not be ruled out. A later genetic analysis reported fewer N-insertions in productive TCRs among donors in an Asian-associated ancestry cluster than the 666-donor mean. In a later analysis, the rate of TCR association differed among HLA loci, with DRB1 alleles having the most associated TCRs and HLA-C alleles having the fewest. The study gave a list of 150 to 200 TCR beta chains associated with cytomegalovirus. A further reported finding was that TCR beta sequences accurately predicted the HLA-A and HLA-B alleles for most subjects in the first cohort.

Preparation of the library involved the immunoSEQ multiplex PCR assay. For the multiplex PCR, a mixture combining 60 forward primers for TCR Vbeta segments and 13 reverse primers for TCR Jbeta segments was used. A multiplex PCR assay on genomic DNA amplified the CDR3 region of rearranged TCR beta genes. The Illumina HiSeq System was used to sequence the amplified TCR beta libraries as 87-base-pair reads. The authors' analysis ran thus. A later analysis counted tens of millions of unique TCR beta chains across the 550 to 700 repertoires, and some 11 million of these chains were shared by at least two donors. Raw reads were error-corrected and collapsed into unique sequences with a nearest-neighbor algorithm that merged closely related sequences to remove PCR and sequencing errors. Alignment of CDR3 sequences to IMGT reference sequences was used to assign V, D and J gene segments. For a sequence to be retained, at least a six-nucleotide match to both a V gene segment and a J gene segment was required. A rearrangement counted as productive if the CDR3 had no stop codons and remained in frame with V and J, and every other rearrangement counted as non-productive. CDR3 was defined by IMGT convention, running from the second conserved V-encoded cysteine to the conserved J-encoded phenylalanine. The earlier analysis of about 500 of the donors excluded sequences that lacked an unambiguous match to a single V gene segment. In an earlier analysis of several hundred of the donors, V segments were called functional above 56.7% productive rearrangements and were called segregating when the between-donor standard deviation exceeded 5%. A statistical classification framework was developed to diagnose cytomegalovirus status using the catalog of TCR beta chain sequences. In a later analysis, V and J genes were assigned by comparing TCR nucleotide sequences against IMGT/GENE-DB human TR gene sequences. The TCRdist pipeline was used in a later analysis to assign CDR3 sequences and most-parsimonious VDJ recombination scenarios. In a later analysis, every TCR beta chain was defined by the combination of its CDR3 amino acid sequence and its V-gene family, and reads without a unique V-gene family were dropped. A later analysis removed roughly 590 highly shared, low-generation-probability nucleotide sequences to deal with suspected cross-contamination and a sequencing artifact. For each public chain, a later analysis derived a clonal expansion index from normalized ranks of inferred template counts within each repertoire. In a later analysis, generation probabilities were computed with a VDJ recombination model fitted to out-of-frame rearrangements, and the resulting probabilities were checked against IGoR. A later analysis scored TCR-TCR, TCR-HLA and TCR-CMV co-occurrence with hypergeometric tests, applying a repertoire-size bias correction to TCR pairs. A later analysis estimated false discovery rates by permuting HLA or CMV assignments 20 times. In a later analysis, co-occurring TCRs were grouped using DBSCAN, and TCRdist sequence similarity was added for clustering within HLA-allele-positive subsets. For co-occurrence clustering, repertoires with fewer than 30,000 or more than 120,000 public chains were excluded, along with five repertoires with anomalous nucleotide sharing. Drawn from immuneACCESS, this table holds only the in-frame rearrangements with V and J called that TCRdb kept. Clones are partly lost; checked studies trace under half to an unresolved V gene and leave the rest unexplained. That table is the source of V, J and clone size, and D and trimming were worked out from the DNA. The sample has about 200,000 clones on record, 75% to 85% of them singletons. The leading ten clones occupy approximately 6.5% of the sample.

The cohort was made up of approximately 670 healthy bone marrow donors. At the time of sampling, all cohort members were nominally healthy, though unrecorded immune exposures were likely present. The donor tested CMV seropositive and was one of the 289 seropositive cohort members. Every donor gave a peripheral blood sample, and the peripheral blood mononuclear cells from that sample were used for TCR beta sequencing. The Qiagen DNeasy Blood Extraction Kit was used to extract genomic DNA from the blood cell samples. This clone was recorded once. The antigen this receptor binds is unknown. No clone much larger than this one lies a single base away; base qualities are absent. The CDR3 sequence holds 14 residues, the cysteine and phenylalanine included. CDR3 DNA only is kept here, 42 bases in frame from base 1. CDR1 and CDR2 are read off the germline V gene as MDHEN and SYDVKM. Relative to germline, V is 4 bases shorter and J is 4 bases shorter, with 10 bases between their ends.

Sequences were obtained from PBMCs. This TCR came from a woman aged 45-60 years in good health and CMV-seropositive. Recombination linked TRBV28 to TRBJ1-4; there is no confident call for the D gene. The DNA is as follows: TGTGCCAGCAGTTCGCGGAGGGATAATGAAAAACTGTTTTTT. This translates into CASSSRRDNEKLFF. Extended through the reference TRBV28 and TRBJ1-4 proteins, this CDR3 yields the full variable domain: DVKVTQSSRYLVKRTGEKVFLECVQDMDHENMFWYRQDPGLGLRLIYFSYDVKMKEKGDIPEGYSVSREKKERFSLILESASTNQTSMYLCASSSRRDNEKLFFGSGTQLSVL.